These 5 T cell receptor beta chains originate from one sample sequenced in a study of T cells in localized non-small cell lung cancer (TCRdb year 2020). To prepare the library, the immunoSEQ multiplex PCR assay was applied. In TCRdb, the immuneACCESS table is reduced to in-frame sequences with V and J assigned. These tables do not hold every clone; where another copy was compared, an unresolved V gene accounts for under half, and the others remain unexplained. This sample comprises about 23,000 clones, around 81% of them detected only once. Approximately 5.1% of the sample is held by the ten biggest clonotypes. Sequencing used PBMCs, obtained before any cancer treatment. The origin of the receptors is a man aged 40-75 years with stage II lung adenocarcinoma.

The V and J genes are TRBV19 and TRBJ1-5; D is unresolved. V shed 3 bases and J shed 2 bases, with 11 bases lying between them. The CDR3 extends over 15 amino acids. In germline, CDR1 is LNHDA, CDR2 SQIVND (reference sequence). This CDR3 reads CASSIPSDGNQPQHF. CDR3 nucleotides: TGTGCCAGTAGTATTCCGAGCGACGGCAATCAGCCCCAGCATTTT.

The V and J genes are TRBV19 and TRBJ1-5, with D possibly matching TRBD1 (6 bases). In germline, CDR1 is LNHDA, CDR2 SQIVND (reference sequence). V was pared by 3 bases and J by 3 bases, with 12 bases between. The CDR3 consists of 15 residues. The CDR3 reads CASSMEDRINQPQHF. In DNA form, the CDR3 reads TGTGCCAGTAGTATGGAGGACAGAATCAATCAGCCCCAGCATTTT.

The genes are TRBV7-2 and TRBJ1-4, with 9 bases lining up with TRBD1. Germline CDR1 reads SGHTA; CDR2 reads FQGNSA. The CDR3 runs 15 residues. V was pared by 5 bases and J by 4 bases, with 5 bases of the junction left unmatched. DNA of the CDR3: TGTGCCAGCAGCCCACAGACAGGGGGTAATGAAAAACTGTTTTTT. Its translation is CASSPQTGGNEKLFF.

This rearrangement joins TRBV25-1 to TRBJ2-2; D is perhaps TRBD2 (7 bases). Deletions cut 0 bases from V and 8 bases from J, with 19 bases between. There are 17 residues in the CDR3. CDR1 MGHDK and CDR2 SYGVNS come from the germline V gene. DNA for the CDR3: TGTGCCAGCAGTGAATATAGGGGGAGGGGGGCGACTGGGGAGCTGTTTTTT. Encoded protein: CASSEYRGRGATGELFF.

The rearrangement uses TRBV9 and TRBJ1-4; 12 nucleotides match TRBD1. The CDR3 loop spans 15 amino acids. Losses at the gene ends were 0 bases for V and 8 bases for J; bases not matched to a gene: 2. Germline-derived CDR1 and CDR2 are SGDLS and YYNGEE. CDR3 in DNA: TGTGCCAGCAGCGTAGGGGACAGGGGGCAGGAAAAACTGTTTTTT. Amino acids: CASSVGDRGQEKLFF.